The source of this T cell receptor (beta chain) is a study of cytomegalovirus exposure and HLA in healthy donors (dated by TCRdb to the late 2010s). For the wider study: A later analysis indicated that the 110 or so validation repertoires were generated on the platform also employed for the 720 or so repertoires of the first cohort. The study combined high-throughput TCR immunosequencing, statistical association of individual TCRs with disease status, and machine learning to predict cytomegalovirus infection status. The study was designed to test whether signatures of past pathogen exposure could be identified by cataloging public T cell receptors. In addition to the first cohort of approximately 650 subjects, a separate validation cohort of 120 different subjects was used. The research as a whole found: A total of 150 to 200 TCR beta chains were listed by the study as associated with cytomegalovirus. A later analysis had no HLA typing for the validation cohort, so co-occurrence there was scored across all 110 or so repertoires. Subsequent analysis determined that TCRs grouped into clusters in the first cohort also showed a tendency toward co-occurrence across the roughly 110 validation repertoires, and approximately 93% of cluster scores exceeded 0. In both the original and validation cohorts, the classifier was reported to diagnose cytomegalovirus status with high specificity and sensitivity. It was suggested by the authors that the approach could potentially be generalized to other disease states and immunological phenotypes. In vitro tests confirmed that a few of the cytomegalovirus-associated TCR beta chains recognize cytomegalovirus antigens. Across donors, most TCR sequences were observed very rarely, whereas some public TCRs were present in many individuals.

Donors formed part of the validation cohort, which comprised about 120 subjects and was distinct from the first cohort of fewer than 750 subjects. Trimming takes 1 base from V and 7 bases from J, and the germline ends sit 14 bases apart. The CDR3 numbers 15 residues from cysteine through phenylalanine. Only the CDR3 DNA stays, 45 bases, in frame from base 1. Sequences SGHAT (CDR1) and FQNNGV (CDR2) are obtained from the germline V gene. As to this clone: Its antigen is still unknown. No per-base quality is available; no much larger clone lies one base away.

Receptor amplification or capture employed the immunoSEQ multiplex PCR assay. As for how the authors treated the data: A statistical classification framework was built for diagnosing cytomegalovirus status from the catalog of TCR beta chain sequences. The clones in this table, taken by TCRdb from immuneACCESS, are in-frame only. Not every clone is retained; where verified, under half of the shortfall comes from an unresolved V gene, and the cause of the rest is unknown. V and J calls and clone size are given by that table; D and trimming were obtained from the DNA. This sample lists 95,000 to 150,000 clones; roughly nine tenths were detected once. The ten largest clones represent around 1.1% of the sample.

This clonotype was obtained from a woman under 30 in good health and CMV-seronegative. Material for sequencing was PBMCs. Recombination joined TRBV11-2 with TRBJ2-1, with TRBD2 as a weak D call on 6 bases. The CDR3 amino acid sequence is: CASSLVYVAANEQFF. In nucleotides, the sequence is TGTGCCAGCAGCTTAGTTTACGTAGCGGCGAATGAGCAGTTCTTC.